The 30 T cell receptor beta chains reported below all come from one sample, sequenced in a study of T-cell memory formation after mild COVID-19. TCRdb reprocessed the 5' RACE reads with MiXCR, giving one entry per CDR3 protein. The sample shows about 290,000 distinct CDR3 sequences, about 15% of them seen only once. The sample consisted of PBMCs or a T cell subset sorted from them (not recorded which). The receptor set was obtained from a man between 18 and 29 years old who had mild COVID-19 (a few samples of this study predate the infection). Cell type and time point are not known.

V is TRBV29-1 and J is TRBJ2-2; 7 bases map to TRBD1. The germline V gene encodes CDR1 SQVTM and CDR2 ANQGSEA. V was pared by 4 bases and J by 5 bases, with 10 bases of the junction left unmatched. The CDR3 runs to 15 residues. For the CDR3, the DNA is TGCAGCGTTGGACCTAGGGGGCGTGAGACCGGGGAGCTGTTTTTT. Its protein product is CSVGPRGRETGELFF.

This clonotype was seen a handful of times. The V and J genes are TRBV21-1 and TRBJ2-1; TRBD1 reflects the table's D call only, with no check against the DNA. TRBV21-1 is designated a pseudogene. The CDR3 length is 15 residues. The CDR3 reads CASSARRGQGNEQFF. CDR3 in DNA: TGTGCCAGCAGCGCCCGCCGAGGACAGGGGAATGAGCAGTTCTTC.

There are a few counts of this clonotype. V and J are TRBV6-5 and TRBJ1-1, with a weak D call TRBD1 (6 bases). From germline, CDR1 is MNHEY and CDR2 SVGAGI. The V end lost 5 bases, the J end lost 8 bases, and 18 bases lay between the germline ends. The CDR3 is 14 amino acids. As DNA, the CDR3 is TGTGCCAGCAGTCCCTGGACAGCTCCAACGGAAGCTTTCTTT. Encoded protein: CASSPWTAPTEAFF.

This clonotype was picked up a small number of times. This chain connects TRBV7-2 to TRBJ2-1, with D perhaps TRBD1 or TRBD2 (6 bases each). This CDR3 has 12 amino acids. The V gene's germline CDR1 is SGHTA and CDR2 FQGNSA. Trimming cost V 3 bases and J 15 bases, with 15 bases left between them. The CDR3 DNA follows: TGTGCCAGCAGCTTCGTACAGGGAGGTGCGTTCTTC. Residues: CASSFVQGGAFF. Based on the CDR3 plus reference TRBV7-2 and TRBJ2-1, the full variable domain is GAGVSQSPSNKVTEKGKDVELRCDPISGHTALYWYRQSLGQGLEFLIYFQGNSAPDKSGLPSDRFSAERTGGSVSTLTIQRTQQEDSAVYLCASSFVQGGAFFGPGTRLTVL.

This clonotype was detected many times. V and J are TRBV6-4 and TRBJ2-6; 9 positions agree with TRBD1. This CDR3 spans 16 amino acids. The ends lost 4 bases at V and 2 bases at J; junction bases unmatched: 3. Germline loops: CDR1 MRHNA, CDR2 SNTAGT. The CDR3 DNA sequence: TGTGCCAGCAGTGTGACAGGGGGAGCTGGGGCCAACGTCCTGACTTTC. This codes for CASSVTGGAGANVLTF.

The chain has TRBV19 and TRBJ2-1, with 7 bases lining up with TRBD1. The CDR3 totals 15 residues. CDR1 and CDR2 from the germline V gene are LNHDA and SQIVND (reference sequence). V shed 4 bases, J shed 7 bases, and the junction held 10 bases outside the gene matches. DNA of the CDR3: TGTGCCAGTAGTACGACCGGGACAGACTTTAATGAGCAGTTCTTC. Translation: CASSTTGTDFNEQFF.

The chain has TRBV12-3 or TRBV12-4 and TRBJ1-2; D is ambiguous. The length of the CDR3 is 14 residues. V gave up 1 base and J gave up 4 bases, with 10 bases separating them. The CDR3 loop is CASSLGASGYGYTF. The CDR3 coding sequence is TGTGCCAGCAGTTTAGGGGCCAGCGGCTATGGCTACACCTTC.

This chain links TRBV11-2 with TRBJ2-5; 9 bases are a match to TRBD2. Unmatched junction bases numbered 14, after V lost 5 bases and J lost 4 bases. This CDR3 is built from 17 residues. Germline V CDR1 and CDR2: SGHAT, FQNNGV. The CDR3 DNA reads TGTGCCAGCAGCACTGGAGCCGCGGGGGGGCTCAGAGAGACCCAGTACTTC. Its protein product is CASSTGAAGGLRETQYF.

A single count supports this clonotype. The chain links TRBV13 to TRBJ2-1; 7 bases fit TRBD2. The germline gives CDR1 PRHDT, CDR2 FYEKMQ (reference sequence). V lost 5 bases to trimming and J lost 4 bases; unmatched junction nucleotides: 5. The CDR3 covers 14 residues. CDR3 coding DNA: TGTGCCAGCAGCCCGGGGGGTGGATACAATGAGCAGTTCTTC. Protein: CASSPGGGYNEQFF.

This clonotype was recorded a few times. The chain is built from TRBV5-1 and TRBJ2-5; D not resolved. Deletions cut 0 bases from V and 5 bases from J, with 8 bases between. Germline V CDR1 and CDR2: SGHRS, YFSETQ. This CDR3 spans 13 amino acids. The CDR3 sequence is CASSLEQAETQYF. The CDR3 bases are TGCGCCAGCAGCTTGGAGCAAGCGGAGACCCAGTACTTC.

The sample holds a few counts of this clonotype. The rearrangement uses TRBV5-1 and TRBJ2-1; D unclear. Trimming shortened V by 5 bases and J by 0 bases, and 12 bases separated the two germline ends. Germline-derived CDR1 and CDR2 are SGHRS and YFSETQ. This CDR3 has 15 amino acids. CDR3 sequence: CASRPALSSYNEQFF. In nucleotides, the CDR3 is TGCGCCAGCAGACCGGCCTTGAGCTCCTACAATGAGCAGTTCTTC.

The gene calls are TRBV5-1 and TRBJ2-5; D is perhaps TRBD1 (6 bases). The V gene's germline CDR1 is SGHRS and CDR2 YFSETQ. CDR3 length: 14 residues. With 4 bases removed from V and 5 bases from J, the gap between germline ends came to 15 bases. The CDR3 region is CASSISGDAETQYF. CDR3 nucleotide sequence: TGCGCCAGCAGCATTTCAGGGGATGCCGAGACCCAGTACTTC.

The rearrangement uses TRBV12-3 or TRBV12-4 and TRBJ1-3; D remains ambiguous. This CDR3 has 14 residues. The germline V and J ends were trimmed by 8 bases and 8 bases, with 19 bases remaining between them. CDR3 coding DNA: TGTGCCAGCGGTGCGGCCGGGTCTGGGGACACCATATATTTT. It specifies CASGAAGSGDTIYF.

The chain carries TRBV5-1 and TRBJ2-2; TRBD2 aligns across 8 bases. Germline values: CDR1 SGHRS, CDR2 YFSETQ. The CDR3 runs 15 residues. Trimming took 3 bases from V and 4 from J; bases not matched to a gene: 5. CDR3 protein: CASSWGLVATGELFF. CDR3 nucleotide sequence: TGCGCCAGCAGCTGGGGACTAGTAGCCACCGGGGAGCTGTTTTTT.

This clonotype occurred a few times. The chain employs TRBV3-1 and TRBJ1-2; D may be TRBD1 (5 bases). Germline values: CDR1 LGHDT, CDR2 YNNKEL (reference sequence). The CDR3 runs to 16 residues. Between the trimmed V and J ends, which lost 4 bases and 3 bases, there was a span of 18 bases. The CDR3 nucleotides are TGTGCCAGCAGCCCCAGGACACCCCGAGGGGACTATGGCTACACCTTC. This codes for CASSPRTPRGDYGYTF.

The CDR3 coding sequence is TGCGCCAGCAGCCGAAGGACTCAAGACAATGAGCAGTTCTTC. Translating it yields CASSRRTQDNEQFF. The gene calls are TRBV4-1 and TRBJ2-1; maybe TRBD2 (5 bases). The CDR3 runs to 14 residues. The germline V gene encodes CDR1 MGHRA and CDR2 YSYEKL. The germline V and J ends were trimmed by 4 bases and 5 bases, with 12 bases remaining between them.

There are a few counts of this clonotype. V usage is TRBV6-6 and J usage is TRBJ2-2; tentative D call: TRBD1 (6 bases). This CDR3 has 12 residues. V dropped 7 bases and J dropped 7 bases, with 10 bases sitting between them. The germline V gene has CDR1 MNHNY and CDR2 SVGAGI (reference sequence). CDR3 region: CASILGGGELFF. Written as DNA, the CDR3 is TGTGCCAGCATCCTAGGGGGCGGGGAGCTGTTTTTT.

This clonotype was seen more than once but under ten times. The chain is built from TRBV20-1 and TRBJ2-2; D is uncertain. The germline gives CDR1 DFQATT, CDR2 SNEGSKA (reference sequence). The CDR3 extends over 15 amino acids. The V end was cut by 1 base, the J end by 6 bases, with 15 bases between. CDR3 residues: CSARVPHILSGELFF. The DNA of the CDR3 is TGCAGTGCTAGAGTCCCCCATATATTATCCGGGGAGCTGTTTTTT.

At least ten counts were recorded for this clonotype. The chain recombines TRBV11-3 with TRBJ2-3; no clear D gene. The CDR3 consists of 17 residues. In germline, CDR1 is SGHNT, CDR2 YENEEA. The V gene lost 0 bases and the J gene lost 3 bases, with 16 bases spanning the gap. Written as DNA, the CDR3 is TGTGCCAGCAGCTTAGAAAATTATCTGGGTCTTACAGATACGCAGTATTTT. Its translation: CASSLENYLGLTDTQYF.

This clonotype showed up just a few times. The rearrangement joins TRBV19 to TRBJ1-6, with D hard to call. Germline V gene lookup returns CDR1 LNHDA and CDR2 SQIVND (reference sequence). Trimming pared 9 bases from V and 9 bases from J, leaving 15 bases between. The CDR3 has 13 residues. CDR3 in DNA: TGTGCCAGCTCCCCTTTCGGTGGTTCACCCCTCCACTTT. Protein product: CASSPFGGSPLHF. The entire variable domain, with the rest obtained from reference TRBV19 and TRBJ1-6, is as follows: DGGITQSPKYLFRKEGQNVTLSCEQNLNHDAMYWYRQDPGQGLRLIYYSQIVNDFQKGDIAEGYSVSREKKESFPLTVTSAQKNPTAFYLCASSPFGGSPLHFGNGTRLTVT.

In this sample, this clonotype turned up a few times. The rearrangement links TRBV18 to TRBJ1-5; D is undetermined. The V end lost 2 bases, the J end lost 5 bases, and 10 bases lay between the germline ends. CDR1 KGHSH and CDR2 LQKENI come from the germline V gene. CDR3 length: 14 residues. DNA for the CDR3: TGTGCCAGCTCACCATTAACAAGTGATCAGCCCCAGCATTTT. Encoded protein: CASSPLTSDQPQHF.

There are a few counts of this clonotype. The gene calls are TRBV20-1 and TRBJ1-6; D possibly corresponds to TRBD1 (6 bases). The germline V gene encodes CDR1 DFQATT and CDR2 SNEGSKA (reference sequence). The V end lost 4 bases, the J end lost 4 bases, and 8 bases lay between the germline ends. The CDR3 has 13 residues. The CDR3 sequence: CSAKTGYNSPLHF. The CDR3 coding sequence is TGCAGTGCTAAGACAGGTTATAATTCACCCCTCCACTTT.

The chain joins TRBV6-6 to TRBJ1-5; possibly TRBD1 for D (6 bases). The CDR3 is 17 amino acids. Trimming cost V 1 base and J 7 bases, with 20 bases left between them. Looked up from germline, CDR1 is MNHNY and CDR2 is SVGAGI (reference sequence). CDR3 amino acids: CASSYYGARGGGQPQHF. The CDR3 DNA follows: TGTGCCAGCAGTTACTATGGAGCCAGGGGTGGCGGCCAGCCCCAGCATTTT.

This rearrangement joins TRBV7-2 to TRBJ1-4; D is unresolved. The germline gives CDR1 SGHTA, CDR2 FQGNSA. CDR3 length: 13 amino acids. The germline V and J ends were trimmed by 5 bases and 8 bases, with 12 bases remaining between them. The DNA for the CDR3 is TGTGCCAGCAGCGGCGGGCTGCTCGAAAAACTGTTTTTT. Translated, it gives CASSGGLLEKLFF.

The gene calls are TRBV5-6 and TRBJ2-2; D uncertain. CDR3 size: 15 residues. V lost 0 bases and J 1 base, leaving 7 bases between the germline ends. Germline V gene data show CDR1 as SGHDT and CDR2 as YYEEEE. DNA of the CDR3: TGTGCCAGCAGCTTGGTTGACTTGAACACCGGGGAGCTGTTTTTT. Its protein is CASSLVDLNTGELFF.

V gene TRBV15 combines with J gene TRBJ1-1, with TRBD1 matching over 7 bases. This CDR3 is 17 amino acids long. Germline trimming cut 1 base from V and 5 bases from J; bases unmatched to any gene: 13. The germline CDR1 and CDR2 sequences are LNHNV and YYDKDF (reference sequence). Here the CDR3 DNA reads TGTGCCACCAGCAGAGGGATCCAGGGGGTGGGATTGACTGAAGCTTTCTTT. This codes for CATSRGIQGVGLTEAFF.

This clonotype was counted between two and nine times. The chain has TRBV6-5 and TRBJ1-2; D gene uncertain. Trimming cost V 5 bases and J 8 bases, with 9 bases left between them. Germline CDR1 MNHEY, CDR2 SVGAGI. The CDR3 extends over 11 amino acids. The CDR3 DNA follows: TGTGCCAGCAGTAAATCGGGAGGCTACACCTTC. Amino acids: CASSKSGGYTF.

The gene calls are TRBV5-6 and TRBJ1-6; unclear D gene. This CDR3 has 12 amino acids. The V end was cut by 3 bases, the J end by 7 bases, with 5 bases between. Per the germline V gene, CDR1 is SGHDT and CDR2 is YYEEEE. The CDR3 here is CASSWRNSPLHF. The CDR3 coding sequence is TGTGCCAGCAGCTGGCGGAATTCACCCCTCCACTTT.

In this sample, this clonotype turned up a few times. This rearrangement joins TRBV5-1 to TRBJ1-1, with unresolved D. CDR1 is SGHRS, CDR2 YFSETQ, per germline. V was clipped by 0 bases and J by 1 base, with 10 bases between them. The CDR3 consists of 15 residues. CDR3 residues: CASSLVTGPNTEAFF. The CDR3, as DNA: TGCGCCAGCAGCTTGGTTACTGGCCCGAACACTGAAGCTTTCTTT.

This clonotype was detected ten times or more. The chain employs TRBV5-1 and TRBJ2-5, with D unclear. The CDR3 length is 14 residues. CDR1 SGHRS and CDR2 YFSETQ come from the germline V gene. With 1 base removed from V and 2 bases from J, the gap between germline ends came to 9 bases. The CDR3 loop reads CASSLQDGQETQYF. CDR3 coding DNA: TGCGCCAGCAGCTTGCAGGACGGTCAAGAGACCCAGTACTTC.